Each of the 19 T cell receptor beta chains below was sequenced from the same sample in a study of T cells in Graves' hyperthyroidism and ophthalmopathy. The TCR beta CDR3 regions underwent amplification using RNA transcripts as the source. HTBI primers were used for first-round RT-PCR of the TCR CDR3. In TCRdb, the multiplex PCR reads were re-called with MiXCR into one record per CDR3 protein. The sample includes under 450,000 distinct CDR3 sequences, approximately 15% of them seen just once. Specimen: blood. These TCRs come from a woman between 18 and 29 years old with Graves' hyperthyroidism.

The sample holds a few counts of this clonotype. This chain links TRBV29-1 with TRBJ2-7; 11 nucleotides align to TRBD2. The CDR3 loop spans 15 amino acids. The germline gives CDR1 SQVTM, CDR2 ANQGSEA. CDR3 bases: TGCAGGGGGGGGACTAGCGGAGTGAGCTCCTACGAGCAGTACTTC. Translation: CRGGTSGVSSYEQYF.

This clonotype was seen many times. This sequence joins TRBV6-2 or TRBV6-3 and TRBJ2-1; 16 positions agree with TRBD2. The length of the CDR3 is 17 residues. The germline CDR1 and CDR2 sequences are MNHEY and SVGEGT. Germline trimming cut 7 bases from V and 6 bases from J; bases unmatched to any gene: 9. The CDR3 DNA follows: TGTGCCAGCATCATGGGGACTAGCGGGGGGGCAGGCAATGAGCAGTTCTTC. The encoded protein is CASIMGTSGGAGNEQFF.

This clonotype was counted ten times or more. The chain combines TRBV9 with TRBJ1-2, with 7 nucleotides matching TRBD1. V shed 3 bases and J 3 bases; nucleotides not matched to a gene: 17. The CDR3 spans 18 residues. Germline CDR1 SGDLS, CDR2 YYNGEE. CDR3 protein: CASSGLAVKTGPDYGYTF. CDR3 nucleotides: TGTGCCAGCAGCGGGTTGGCCGTTAAGACAGGGCCTGACTATGGCTACACCTTC.

This clonotype was recorded many times. The genes are TRBV9 and TRBJ2-7; tentative D call: TRBD1 (5 bases). V was clipped by 2 bases and J by 3 bases, with 12 bases between them. The CDR3 runs to 14 residues. Germline V gene data show CDR1 as SGDLS and CDR2 as YYNGEE. CDR3 nucleotide sequence: TGTGCCAGCAGCGTGGGGCTTAGTAACTACGAGCAGTACTTC. It yields the protein CASSVGLSNYEQYF.

The sample holds many counts of this clonotype. The chain couples TRBV5-1 to TRBJ2-5; a weak D match, TRBD1 (6 bases). Germline CDR1 and CDR2: SGHRS and YFSETQ. The CDR3 extends over 15 amino acids. Trimming pared 1 base from V and 0 bases from J, leaving 10 bases between. CDR3 in DNA: TGCGCCAGCAGCTTGAGGACAGCCAACCAAGAGACCCAGTACTTC. Its translation is CASSLRTANQETQYF.

This chain joins TRBV9 and TRBJ2-7; D gene unclear. Germline V lookup: CDR1 SGDLS, CDR2 YYNGEE. Trimming stripped 0 bases from V and 4 bases from J, with 8 bases between. CDR3 length equals 13 residues. This CDR3 is CASSVDEGYEQYF. The CDR3 coding sequence is TGTGCCAGCAGCGTAGATGAAGGTTACGAGCAGTACTTC.

This clonotype was seen repeatedly, ten times or more. The chain recombines TRBV20-1 with TRBJ2-3; perhaps TRBD1 as D (5 bases). Per germline, CDR1 DFQATT and CDR2 SNEGSKA (reference sequence). Trimming pared 3 bases from V and 0 bases from J, leaving 13 bases between. The length of the CDR3 is 15 residues. Written as DNA, the CDR3 is TGCAGTGCTAGGGCCCAGGGTTCGAGCACAGATACGCAGTATTTT. Its protein product is CSARAQGSSTDTQYF.

This clonotype appeared a few times. A single base separates this from a much larger clone, so it may be a read error. This chain joins TRBV28 and TRBJ1-6; D is ambiguous. The CDR3 runs 16 residues. CDR1 MDHEN and CDR2 SYDVKM come from the germline V gene. The DNA of the CDR3 is TGTGCCAGCAGTTTAGGCGGGAGCTCCTATAGTTCACCCCTCCACTTT. As protein: CASSLGGSSYSSPLHF.

This clonotype appeared a few times. The CDR3 region has the DNA TGTGCCAGCAGTTACGACTCTGGAAACACCATATATTTT. It is translated as CASSYDSGNTIYF. The chain is built from TRBV6-5 and TRBJ1-3, with D unresolved. There are 13 residues in the CDR3. V gave up 2 bases and J gave up 0 bases, with 2 bases separating them. The germline V gene has CDR1 MNHEY and CDR2 SVGAGI.

Ten or more counts support this clonotype. The chain uses TRBV18 and TRBJ1-6, with TRBD1 identical over 7 bases. The CDR3 has 15 residues. Per the germline V gene, CDR1 is KGHSH and CDR2 is LQKENI. The V gene end was trimmed by 6 bases and the J gene end by 8 bases; junction bases not matched to a gene: 10. CDR3 in DNA: TGTGCCAGCTCCAAAGTCACAGGGGAAGATTCACCCCTCCACTTT. It yields the protein CASSKVTGEDSPLHF.

With respect to this clonotype: One junction end does not reproduce the germline sequence, and a read error may be involved. V gene TRBV9 combines with J gene TRBJ2-3; weak D call: TRBD2 (5 bases). The CDR3 sequence is 15 residues long. Germline V lookup: CDR1 SGDLS, CDR2 YYNGEE. CDR3 amino acids: CASSASLAGTDAQYF. As DNA, the CDR3 is TGTGCCAGCAGCGCCAGTCTAGCCGGCACAGATGCGCAGTATTTT.

This clonotype showed up many times. V usage is TRBV11-2 and J usage is TRBJ2-7, with TRBD1 identical over 10 bases. CDR3 length: 13 residues. V lost 4 bases to trimming and J lost 5 bases; unmatched junction nucleotides: 2. Per germline, CDR1 SGHAT and CDR2 FQNNGV. The CDR3 is CASSSGTGDEQYF. CDR3 in DNA: TGTGCCAGCAGCTCCGGGACAGGGGACGAGCAGTACTTC.

This clonotype has at least ten counts. This rearrangement joins TRBV7-9 to TRBJ2-1, with 7 bases fitting TRBD1. In germline, CDR1 is SEHNR, CDR2 FQNEAQ (reference sequence). CDR3 length: 16 amino acids. Germline trimming cut 7 bases from V and 8 bases from J; bases unmatched to any gene: 17. CDR3 in DNA: TGTGCCAGCACCCACCCCCCGCCAACCCAGGGGGATGAGCAGTTCTTC. Encoded protein: CASTHPPPTQGDEQFF.

The genes are TRBV7-9 and TRBJ2-2; D is perhaps TRBD1 (5 bases). The CDR3 covers 14 residues. Trimming shortened V by 6 bases and J by 0 bases, and 8 bases separated the two germline ends. Germline CDR1 SEHNR, CDR2 FQNEAQ (reference sequence). For the CDR3, the DNA is TGTGCCAGCAGACAGGCCTCGAACACCGGGGAGCTGTTTTTT. Its translation is CASRQASNTGELFF.

This clonotype was detected a few times. V gene TRBV5-8 combines with J gene TRBJ2-1, with 9 positions matching TRBD2. V shed 3 bases, J shed 8 bases, and the junction held 12 bases outside the gene matches. The germline CDR1 and CDR2 sequences are SGHTS and YDEGEE. The CDR3 sequence is 16 residues long. The CDR3 loop reads CASSSAGRGGLDEQFF. The CDR3, as DNA: TGTGCCAGCAGCTCGGCGGGGCGGGGGGGCCTCGATGAGCAGTTCTTC.

About this clonotype itself: This clone may be a read error of a much larger clone one base away. This sequence joins TRBV18 and TRBJ1-1; D gene unclear. The CDR3 sequence is 15 residues long. The germline V gene encodes CDR1 KGHSH and CDR2 LQKENI. V lost 1 base and J 0 bases, leaving 9 bases between the germline ends. This CDR3 is CASSPRADVNTEAFF. In DNA form, the CDR3 reads TGTGCCAGCTCACCACGGGCAGACGTGAACACTGAAGCTTTCTTT.

This clonotype was recorded many times. The rearrangement joins TRBV18 to TRBJ2-7; D tentatively fits TRBD1 or TRBD2 (5 bases each). Between the trimmed V and J ends, which lost 1 base and 2 bases, there was a span of 12 bases. The germline V gene encodes CDR1 KGHSH and CDR2 LQKENI. The CDR3 totals 15 residues. CDR3 protein: CASSPRGTAAYEQYF. Here the CDR3 DNA reads TGTGCCAGCTCACCACGAGGGACGGCCGCCTACGAGCAGTACTTC.

This clonotype was observed many times. The chain joins TRBV6-1 to TRBJ2-1; 9 nucleotides agree with TRBD2. V was pared by 3 bases and J by 3 bases, with 0 bases of the junction left unmatched. Germline CDR1 is MNHNS and CDR2 is SASEGT. CDR3 length: 14 residues. The CDR3 region has the DNA TGTGCCAGCAGTGAGCGGGGGGGCTACAATGAGCAGTTCTTC. As protein: CASSERGGYNEQFF.

Many counts were recorded for this clonotype. The chain joins TRBV20-1 to TRBJ2-5; unclear D gene. The germline V and J ends were trimmed by 0 bases and 2 bases, with 7 bases remaining between them. The germline CDR1 and CDR2 sequences are DFQATT and SNEGSKA (reference sequence). This CDR3 spans 13 amino acids. CDR3 DNA sequence: TGCAGTGCTAGAGAGACGGAACAAGAGACCCAGTACTTC. Translated, it gives CSARETEQETQYF.